This note documents a single T cell receptor beta chain sequence. What it binds is not known. These data originate in a study of cytomegalovirus exposure and HLA in healthy donors. CDR3 length: 12 amino acids. The germline V and J ends were trimmed by 11 bases and 7 bases, with 17 bases remaining between them. Looked up from germline, CDR1 is ENHRY and CDR2 is SYGVKD. Use of 60 Vbeta and 13 Jbeta primers characterized the PCR. Assay used: immunoSEQ multiplex PCR; TCRdb lists only in-frame clones, some missing. The data contain 150,000 to 180,000 clones, 80% of them seen just once; the ten biggest clones take up 10% to 15%. Regarding the study as a whole: Later on, an analysis showed TCR association rates differing by HLA locus, with DRB1 the most and HLA-C the fewest. Specific recognition of CMV antigens was confirmed in vitro for a few chains (all CMV-associated). A later analysis found most CMV-associated TCR beta chains apparently HLA-restricted.

The sample comprised PBMCs. This receptor was obtained from a man in his thirties or forties in good health and CMV-seropositive. The V gene is TRBV10-3, the J gene TRBJ1-2; D is unresolved. CDR3 sequence reads: CAASPGMGGYTF. In DNA, the CDR3 is TGTGCCGCCAGTCCGGGGATGGGTGGCTACACCTTC.